This TCR beta chain was profiled in a study of T cell clonotyping in hematopoietic cell transplantation. Looked up from germline, CDR1 is MNHEY and CDR2 is SMNVEV (reference sequence). V lost 6 bases to trimming and J lost 3 bases; unmatched junction nucleotides: 2. The CDR3 sequence is 13 residues long. Comment on this clone: Its antigen is unidentified.

Overall study results and limits: Without cell sorting, CD4 versus CD8 contributions remain unresolved. After transplant, recipient diversity fell while pathologically expanded clonotypes grew through day 180.

Sequenced by immunoSEQ multiplex PCR; TCRdb stores in-frame clones only, minus some. The table lists about 6,300 clones, approximately 78% of them singletons. The source was peripheral blood mononuclear cells, collected 180 days after allogeneic stem cell transplant. V is TRBV27 and J is TRBJ1-2; 9 nucleotides line up with TRBD1. The origin of this receptor is a male patient between 65 and 85 years old who had an allogeneic stem cell transplant from an unrelated donor, so T cells may come from the graft donor. Some clones in this sample may be carry-over from other donors' samples. CDR3 residues: CASRRTGDYGYTF. The CDR3 bases are TGTGCCAGCAGACGGACAGGGGACTATGGCTACACCTTC.